This T cell receptor (beta chain) was observed in a study of blood T cell repertoires in COVID-19. Assay used: immunoSEQ multiplex PCR; TCRdb lists only in-frame clones, some missing. This sample has more than 350,000 clones, with around 87% found just once. What the recovered Cohort 3 donors had was two negative PCRs, clearance, or symptom resolution. The material sequenced was PBMCs or T cells enriched from blood (not recorded which). This sequence originates from a woman between 45 and 65 years old who had recovered from COVID-19.

The CDR3 here is CASTYVRVGTDTQYF. The CDR3 DNA reads TGTGCCAGCACCTACGTCAGGGTGGGCACAGATACGCAGTATTTT. The gene calls are TRBV6-6 and TRBJ2-3; maybe TRBD1 (5 bases). The CDR3 sequence is 15 residues long. V lost 7 bases and J lost 1, with 15 bases in between. Germline V gene data show CDR1 as MNHNY and CDR2 as SVGAGI (reference sequence).